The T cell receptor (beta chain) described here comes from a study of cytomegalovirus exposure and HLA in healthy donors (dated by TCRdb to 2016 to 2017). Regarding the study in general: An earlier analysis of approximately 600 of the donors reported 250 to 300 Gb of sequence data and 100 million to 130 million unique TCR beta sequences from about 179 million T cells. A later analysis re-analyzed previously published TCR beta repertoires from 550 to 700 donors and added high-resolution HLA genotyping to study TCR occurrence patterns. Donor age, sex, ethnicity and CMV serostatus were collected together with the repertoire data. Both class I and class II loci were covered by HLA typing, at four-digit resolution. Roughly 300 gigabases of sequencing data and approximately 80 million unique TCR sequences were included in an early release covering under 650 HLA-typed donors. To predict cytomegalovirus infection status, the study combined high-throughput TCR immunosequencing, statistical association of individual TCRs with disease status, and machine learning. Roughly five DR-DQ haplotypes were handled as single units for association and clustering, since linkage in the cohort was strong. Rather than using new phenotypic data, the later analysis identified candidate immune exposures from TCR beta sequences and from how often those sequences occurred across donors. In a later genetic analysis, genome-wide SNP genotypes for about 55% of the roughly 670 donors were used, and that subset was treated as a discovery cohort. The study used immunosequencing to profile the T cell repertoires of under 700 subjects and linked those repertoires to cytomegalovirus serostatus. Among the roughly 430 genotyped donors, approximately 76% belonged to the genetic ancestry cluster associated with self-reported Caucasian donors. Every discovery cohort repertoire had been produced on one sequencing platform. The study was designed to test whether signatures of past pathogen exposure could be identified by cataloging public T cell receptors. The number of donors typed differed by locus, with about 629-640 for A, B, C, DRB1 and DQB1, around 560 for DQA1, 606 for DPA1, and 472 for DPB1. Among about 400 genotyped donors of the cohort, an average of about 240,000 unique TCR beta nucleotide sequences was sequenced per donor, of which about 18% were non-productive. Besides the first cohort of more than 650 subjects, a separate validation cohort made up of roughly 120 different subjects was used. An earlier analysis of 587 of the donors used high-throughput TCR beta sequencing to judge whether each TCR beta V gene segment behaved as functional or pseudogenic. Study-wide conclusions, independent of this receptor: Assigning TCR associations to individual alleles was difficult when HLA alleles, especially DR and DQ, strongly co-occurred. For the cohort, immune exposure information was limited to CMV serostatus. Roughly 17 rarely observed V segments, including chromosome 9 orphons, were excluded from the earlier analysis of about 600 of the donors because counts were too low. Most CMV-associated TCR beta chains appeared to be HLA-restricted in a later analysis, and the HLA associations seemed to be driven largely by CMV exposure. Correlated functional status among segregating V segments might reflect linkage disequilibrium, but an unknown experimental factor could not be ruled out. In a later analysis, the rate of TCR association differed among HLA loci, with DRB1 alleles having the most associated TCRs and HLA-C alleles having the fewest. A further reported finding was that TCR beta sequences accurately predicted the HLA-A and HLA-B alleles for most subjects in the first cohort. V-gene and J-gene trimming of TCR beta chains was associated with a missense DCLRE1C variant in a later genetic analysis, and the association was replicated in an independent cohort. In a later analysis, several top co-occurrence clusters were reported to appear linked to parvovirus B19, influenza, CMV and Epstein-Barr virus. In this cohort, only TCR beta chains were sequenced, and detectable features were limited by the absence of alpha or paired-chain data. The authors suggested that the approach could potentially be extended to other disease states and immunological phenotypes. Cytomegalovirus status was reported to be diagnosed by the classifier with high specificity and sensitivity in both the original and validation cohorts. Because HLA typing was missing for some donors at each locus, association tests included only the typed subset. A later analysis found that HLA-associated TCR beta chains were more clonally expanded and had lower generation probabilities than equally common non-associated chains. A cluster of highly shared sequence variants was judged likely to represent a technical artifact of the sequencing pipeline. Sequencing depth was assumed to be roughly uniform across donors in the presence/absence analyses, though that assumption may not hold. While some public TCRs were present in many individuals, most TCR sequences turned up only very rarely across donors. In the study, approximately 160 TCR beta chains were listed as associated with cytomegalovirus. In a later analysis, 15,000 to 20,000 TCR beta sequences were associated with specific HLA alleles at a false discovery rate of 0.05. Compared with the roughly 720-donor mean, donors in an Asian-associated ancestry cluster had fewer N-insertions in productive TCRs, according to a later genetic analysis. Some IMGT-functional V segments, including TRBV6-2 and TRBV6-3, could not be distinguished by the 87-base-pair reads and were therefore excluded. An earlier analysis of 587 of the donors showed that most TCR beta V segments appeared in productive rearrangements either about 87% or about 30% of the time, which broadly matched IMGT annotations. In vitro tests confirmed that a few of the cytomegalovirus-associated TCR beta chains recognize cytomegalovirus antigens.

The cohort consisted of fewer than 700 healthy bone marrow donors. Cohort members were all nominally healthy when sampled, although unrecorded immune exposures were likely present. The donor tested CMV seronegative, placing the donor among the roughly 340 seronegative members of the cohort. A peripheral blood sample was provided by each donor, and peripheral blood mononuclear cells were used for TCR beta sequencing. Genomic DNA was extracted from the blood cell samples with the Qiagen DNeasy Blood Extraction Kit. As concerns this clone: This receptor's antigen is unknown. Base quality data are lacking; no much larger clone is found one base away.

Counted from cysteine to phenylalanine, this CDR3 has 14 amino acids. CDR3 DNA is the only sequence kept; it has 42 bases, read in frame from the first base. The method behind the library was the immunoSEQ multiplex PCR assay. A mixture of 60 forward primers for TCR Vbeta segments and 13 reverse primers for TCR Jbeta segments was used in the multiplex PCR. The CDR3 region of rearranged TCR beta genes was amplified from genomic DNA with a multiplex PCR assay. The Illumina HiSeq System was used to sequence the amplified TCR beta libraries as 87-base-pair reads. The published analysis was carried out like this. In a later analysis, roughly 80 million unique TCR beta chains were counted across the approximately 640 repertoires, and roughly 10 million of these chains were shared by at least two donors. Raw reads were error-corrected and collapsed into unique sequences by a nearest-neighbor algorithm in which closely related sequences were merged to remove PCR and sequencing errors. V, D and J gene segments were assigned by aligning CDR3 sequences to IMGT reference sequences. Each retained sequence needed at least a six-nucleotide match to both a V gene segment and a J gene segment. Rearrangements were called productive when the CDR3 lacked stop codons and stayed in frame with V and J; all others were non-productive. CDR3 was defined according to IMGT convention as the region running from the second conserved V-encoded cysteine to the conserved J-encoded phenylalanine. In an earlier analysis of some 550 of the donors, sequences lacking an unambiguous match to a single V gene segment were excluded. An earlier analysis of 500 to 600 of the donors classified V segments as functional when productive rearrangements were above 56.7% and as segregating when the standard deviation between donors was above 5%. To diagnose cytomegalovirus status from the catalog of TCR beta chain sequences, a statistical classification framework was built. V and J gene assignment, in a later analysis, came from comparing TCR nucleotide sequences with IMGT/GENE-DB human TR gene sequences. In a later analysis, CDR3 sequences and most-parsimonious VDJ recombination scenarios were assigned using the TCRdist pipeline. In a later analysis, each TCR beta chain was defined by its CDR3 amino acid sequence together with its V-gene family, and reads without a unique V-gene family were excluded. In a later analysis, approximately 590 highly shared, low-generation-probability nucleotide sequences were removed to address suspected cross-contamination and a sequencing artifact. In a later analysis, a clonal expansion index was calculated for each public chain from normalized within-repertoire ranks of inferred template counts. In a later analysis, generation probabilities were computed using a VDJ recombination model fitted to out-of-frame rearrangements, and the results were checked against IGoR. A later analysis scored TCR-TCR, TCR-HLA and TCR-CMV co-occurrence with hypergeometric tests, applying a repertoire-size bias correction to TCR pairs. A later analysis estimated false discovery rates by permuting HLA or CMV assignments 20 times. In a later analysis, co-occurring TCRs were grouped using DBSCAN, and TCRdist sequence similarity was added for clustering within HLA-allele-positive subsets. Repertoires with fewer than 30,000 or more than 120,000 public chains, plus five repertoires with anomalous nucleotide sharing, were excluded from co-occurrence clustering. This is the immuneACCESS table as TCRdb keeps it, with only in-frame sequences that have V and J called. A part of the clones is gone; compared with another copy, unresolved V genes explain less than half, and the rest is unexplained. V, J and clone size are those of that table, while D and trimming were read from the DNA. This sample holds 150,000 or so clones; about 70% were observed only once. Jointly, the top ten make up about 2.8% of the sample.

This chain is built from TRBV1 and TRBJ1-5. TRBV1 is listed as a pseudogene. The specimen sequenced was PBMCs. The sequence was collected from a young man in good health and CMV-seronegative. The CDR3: CTSSPPRDNQPQHF. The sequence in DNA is TGCACCAGCAGCCCCCCACGGGACAATCAGCCCCAGCATTTT.